The entry that follows covers one T cell receptor beta chain sequence. What it binds is not known. The table came from immunoSEQ multiplex PCR; TCRdb's copy has only in-frame clones and leaves some out. The sample records approximately 76,000 clones, 85% to 90% being singletons. The source of the sample is a study of OX40 agonist ivuxolimab in advanced cancers. Looking at the study overall: Ivuxolimab was delivered to patients intravenously every 2 weeks at doses spanning 0.01 to 10 mg/kg. Prior anti-PD-1, anti-PD-L1 or anti-CTLA-4 therapy was allowed; 35% to 40% had some. Study-wide findings and caveats: Low clonal expansion, among the lowest seen, marked partial responders at 0.1-3.0 mg/kg.

This CDR3 region has 14 residues. V lost 0 bases, J lost 4 bases, and 10 bases lay in between. Germline values: CDR1 SGDLS, CDR2 YYNGEE. The clonotype was recovered from an adult with an advanced solid tumor such as melanoma, head and neck, liver or kidney cancer. The genes are TRBV9 and TRBJ1-2, with D perhaps matching TRBD1 (6 bases). Sequences were derived from CD4+ or CD8+ T cells sorted from blood, sampled in a trial of the OX40 agonist ivuxolimab. The CDR3, as DNA: TGTGCCAGCAGCGTAGGGCAGGGGAGCTATGGCTACACCTTC. This gives the protein CASSVGQGSYGYTF.